This is a list of T cell receptor beta chains from one sample in a study of cytomegalovirus exposure and HLA in healthy donors. Here immunoSEQ multiplex PCR was the method, and the copy in TCRdb shows in-frame clones only, minus some. The repertoire holds 75,000 to 90,000 clones, with about 85% as singletons. Input material: PBMCs. All receptors derive from a man between 40 and 49 years old in good health and CMV-seropositive. Both conserved end residues are part of each CDR3. Fields, in order: clone size, D gene, V gene, J gene, CDR3 protein, CDR3 DNA. The D gene is left open where the match is weak. The listing skips clone size in some rows; elsewhere it reads once, few, many or a size class.

clone size: NA; D gene: NA; V gene: TRBV9; J gene: TRBJ2-2; CDR3 protein: CASSVGVAPNTGELFF; CDR3 DNA: TGTGCCAGCAGCGTAGGTGTAGCCCCGAACACCGGGGAGCTGTTTTTT
clone size: NA; D gene: NA; V gene: TRBV2; J gene: TRBJ1-2; CDR3 protein: CASILQGNYGYTF; CDR3 DNA: TGTGCCAGCATCTTGCAGGGGAACTATGGCTACACCTTC
clone size: NA; D gene: NA; V gene: TRBV4-1; J gene: TRBJ2-1; CDR3 protein: CASSPSLLYNEQFF; CDR3 DNA: TGCGCCAGCAGCCCCTCACTTCTATACAATGAGCAGTTCTTC
clone size: NA; D gene: NA; V gene: TRBV10-1; J gene: TRBJ1-4; CDR3 protein: CASSRAVNEKLFF; CDR3 DNA: TGCGCCAGCAGTCGCGCCGTCAATGAAAAACTGTTTTTT
clone size: NA; D gene: TRBD2; V gene: TRBV5-3; J gene: TRBJ2-1; CDR3 protein: CARSQVANKASGSPDEQFF; CDR3 DNA: TGTGCCAGAAGCCAAGTCGCCAACAAGGCTAGCGGGAGTCCCGATGAGCAGTTCTTC
clone size: NA; D gene: TRBD2; V gene: TRBV11-2; J gene: TRBJ2-7; CDR3 protein: CASSLGFGGAYEQYF; CDR3 DNA: TGTGCCAGCAGCTTAGGGTTCGGGGGGGCCTACGAGCAGTACTTC
clone size: NA; D gene: TRBD1; V gene: TRBV19; J gene: TRBJ2-7; CDR3 protein: CASSIGQGAGEQYF; CDR3 DNA: TGTGCCAGTAGTATAGGACAGGGGGCCGGCGAGCAGTACTTC
clone size: NA; D gene: NA; V gene: TRBV7-2; J gene: TRBJ2-7; CDR3 protein: CASSLGPTYSAYEQYF; CDR3 DNA: TGTGCCAGCAGCTTAGGGCCCACCTACTCAGCGTACGAGCAGTACTTC
clone size: NA; D gene: NA; V gene: TRBV30; J gene: TRBJ2-5; CDR3 protein: CAWTSGGETQYF; CDR3 DNA: TGTGCCTGGACCTCGGGCGGGGAGACCCAGTACTTC
clone size: NA; D gene: NA; V gene: TRBV7-9; J gene: TRBJ1-2; CDR3 protein: CASSPQFGRDIDGYTF; CDR3 DNA: TGTGCCAGCAGCCCCCAGTTTGGCAGGGACATTGATGGCTACACCTTC
clone size: NA; D gene: TRBD1; V gene: TRBV4-3; J gene: TRBJ1-2; CDR3 protein: CASSQDMGQTYGYTF; CDR3 DNA: TGCGCCAGCAGCCAAGATATGGGACAGACCTATGGCTACACCTTC
clone size: NA; D gene: TRBD2; V gene: TRBV28; J gene: TRBJ2-3; CDR3 protein: CATETSGSAYTDTQYF; CDR3 DNA: TGTGCCACCGAAACTAGCGGGAGCGCTTACACAGATACGCAGTATTTT
clone size: once; D gene: TRBD2; V gene: TRBV25-1; J gene: TRBJ2-1; CDR3 protein: CASTALAGGPGEQFF; CDR3 DNA: TGTGCCAGCACAGCACTAGCGGGGGGGCCTGGTGAGCAGTTCTTC
clone size: few; D gene: TRBD1; V gene: TRBV30; J gene: TRBJ1-5; CDR3 protein: CAWSRQGAFQPQHF; CDR3 DNA: TGTGCCTGGAGTCGACAGGGGGCTTTTCAGCCCCAGCATTTT
clone size: NA; D gene: NA; V gene: TRBV14; J gene: TRBJ2-3; CDR3 protein: CASSPLSYTDTQYF; CDR3 DNA: TGTGCCAGCAGCCCTCTTTCCTACACAGATACGCAGTATTTT
clone size: NA; D gene: TRBD1; V gene: TRBV6-1; J gene: TRBJ2-7; CDR3 protein: CASSDGQGASYEQYF; CDR3 DNA: TGTGCCAGCAGTGACGGCCAGGGGGCCTCCTACGAGCAGTACTTC
clone size: NA; D gene: NA; V gene: TRBV9; J gene: TRBJ2-2; CDR3 protein: CASSRTHTGELFF; CDR3 DNA: TGTGCCAGCAGCCGGACACACACCGGGGAGCTGTTTTTT
clone size: NA; D gene: TRBD1; V gene: TRBV11-1; J gene: TRBJ2-7; CDR3 protein: CASSLGHQGAYEQYF; CDR3 DNA: TGTGCCAGCAGCTTAGGGCATCAGGGGGCCTACGAGCAGTACTTC
clone size: NA; D gene: TRBD1; V gene: TRBV7-6; J gene: TRBJ1-3; CDR3 protein: CASSLRDSSGNTIYF; CDR3 DNA: TGTGCCAGCAGCTTAAGGGACAGCTCTGGAAACACCATATATTTT
clone size: NA; D gene: NA; V gene: TRBV27; J gene: TRBJ1-5; CDR3 protein: CASRENSNQPQHF; CDR3 DNA: TGTGCCAGCAGGGAGAACAGCAATCAGCCCCAGCATTTT
clone size: once; D gene: TRBD1; V gene: TRBV30; J gene: TRBJ2-7; CDR3 protein: CAWSPGGPSPYEQYF; CDR3 DNA: TGTGCCTGGAGTCCAGGGGGCCCGTCCCCCTACGAGCAGTACTTC